This entry features one T cell receptor (beta chain) sequence. Its specificity is unknown. Assayed TCR templates numbered some 100,000 for each sample. Data came from immunoSEQ multiplex PCR; TCRdb stores just in-frame clones and leaves some out. The sample records approximately 58,000 clones, approximately 93% being singletons. The entry originates in a study of siplizumab effects on memory and regulatory T cells. General study points: Siplizumab significantly reduced alloreactive sequences traceable to unstimulated CD4+ memory cells. Naive T cells looked more diverse than memory cells, and they looked like major contributors to the alloresponse.

The TCR comes from a human donor in good health. Sample: CD8+ T cells sorted from blood.

The CDR3 sequence: CASSLGDFTLGGYTF. CDR3 nucleotide sequence: TGCGCCAGCAGCTTGGGCGATTTTACCTTGGGCGGCTACACCTTC. This chain joins TRBV5-1 and TRBJ1-2; D not resolved. The CDR3 length is 15 residues. Per the germline V gene, CDR1 is SGHRS and CDR2 is YFSETQ. Trimming cost V 0 bases and J 8 bases, with 17 bases left between them. The complete variable domain, with remaining parts taken from reference TRBV5-1 and TRBJ1-2, reads KAGVTQTPRYLIKTRGQQVTLSCSPISGHRSVSWYQQTPGQGLQFLFEYFSETQRNKGNFPGRFSGRQFSNSRSEMNVSTLELGDSALYLCASSLGDFTLGGYTFGSGTRLTVV.